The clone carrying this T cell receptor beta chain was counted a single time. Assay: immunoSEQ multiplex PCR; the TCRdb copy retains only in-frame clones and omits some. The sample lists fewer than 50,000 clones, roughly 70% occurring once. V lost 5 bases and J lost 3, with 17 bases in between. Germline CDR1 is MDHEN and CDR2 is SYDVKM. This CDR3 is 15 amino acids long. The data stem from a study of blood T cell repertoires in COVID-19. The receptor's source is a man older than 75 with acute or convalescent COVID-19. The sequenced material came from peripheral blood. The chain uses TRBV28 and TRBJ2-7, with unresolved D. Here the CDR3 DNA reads TGTGCCAGCAGTACTGGTTTTGACACTGGCTACGAGCAGTACTTC. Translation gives CASSTGFDTGYEQYF.